Each of the 10 T cell receptor beta chains below was sequenced from the same sample in a study of T cells in Graves' hyperthyroidism and ophthalmopathy. From RNA transcripts, TCR beta CDR3 regions were amplified. HTBI primers were the set used in a first-round RT-PCR of the TCR CDR3. TCRdb re-analysed the multiplex PCR reads in MiXCR, keeping a single row per CDR3 protein. The sample yields 600,000 or so distinct CDR3 sequences, 15% to 20% seen once. Input material: blood. Source of these receptors: a woman in her 30s with Graves' hyperthyroidism.

This clonotype was counted a few times. The chain carries TRBV7-3 and TRBJ1-2; TRBD1 might be the D (5 bases). Germline CDR1 is SGHTA and CDR2 is FQGTGA. The CDR3 covers 12 residues. V was cut by 7 bases and J by 7 bases, with 13 bases left in between. CDR3 nucleotide sequence: TGTGCCAGCAACAGCCAGGGAGGTGGCTACACCTTC. As protein: CASNSQGGGYTF. The full variable domain, in which reference TRBV7-3 and TRBJ1-2 provide the parts outside the CDR3, is GAGVSQTPSNKVTEKGKYVELRCDPISGHTALYWYRQSLGQGPEFLIYFQGTGAADDSGLPNDRFFAVRPEGSVSTLKIQRTERGDSAVYLCASNSQGGGYTFGSGTRLTVV.

This chain connects TRBV7-9 to TRBJ1-5; perhaps TRBD1 as D (6 bases). From germline, CDR1 is SEHNR and CDR2 FQNEAQ (reference sequence). The CDR3 consists of 17 residues. Deletions cut 4 bases from V and 1 base from J, with 17 bases between. The DNA for the CDR3 is TGTGCCAGCAGCTATCAGAGCGGGGGCTGGAGCAATCAGCCCCAGCATTTT. It is translated as CASSYQSGGWSNQPQHF.

This chain uses TRBV11-2 with TRBJ2-2, with 8 bases aligning to TRBD2. Germline assignment: CDR1 SGHAT and CDR2 FQNNGV. The trim removed 5 bases at V and 4 bases at J, leaving 15 bases unmatched. CDR3 length: 18 residues. Here the CDR3 reads CASSTYKAGDWVTGELFF. As DNA, the CDR3 is TGTGCCAGCAGCACTTATAAAGCGGGAGATTGGGTCACCGGGGAGCTGTTTTTT.

This clonotype has ten or more counts. The CDR3 loop reads CASSSTQGARFPEQFF. DNA for the CDR3: TGTGCCAGCTCATCAACACAGGGGGCGCGCTTTCCTGAGCAGTTCTTC. The V gene is TRBV18, the J gene TRBJ2-1, with 9 nucleotides matching TRBD1. With 5 bases clipped from V and 9 bases from J, the junction kept 14 bases outside the gene matches. Germline-derived CDR1 and CDR2 are KGHSH and LQKENI. The CDR3 contains 16 residues.

The rearrangement links TRBV20-1 to TRBJ2-3; 8 bases map to TRBD1. The CDR3 runs to 16 residues. The germline V gene has CDR1 DFQATT and CDR2 SNEGSKA (reference sequence). The ends lost 3 bases at V and 1 base at J; junction bases unmatched: 9. This CDR3 is CSARLGQGGGTDTQYF. The DNA for the CDR3 is TGCAGTGCTAGGTTAGGACAGGGCGGGGGCACAGATACGCAGTATTTT.

Ten or more counts support this clonotype. This chain joins TRBV28 and TRBJ2-7, with 13 bases lining up with TRBD2. Trimming took 5 bases from V and 3 from J; bases not matched to a gene: 4. The CDR3 is 15 residues long. From germline, CDR1 is MDHEN and CDR2 SYDVKM. This CDR3 reads CASSDGLAGVYEQYF. As DNA, the CDR3 is TGTGCCAGCAGTGATGGACTAGCGGGAGTCTACGAGCAGTACTTC.

V usage is TRBV5-6 and J usage is TRBJ1-5; D not certain. Between the trimmed V and J ends, which lost 1 base and 3 bases, there was a span of 11 bases. The CDR3 is made up of 15 amino acids. The germline V gene has CDR1 SGHDT and CDR2 YYEEEE. CDR3 region: CASSLWAEYNQPQHF. CDR3 sequence (DNA): TGTGCCAGCAGCTTGTGGGCAGAGTACAATCAGCCCCAGCATTTT.

This clonotype has a handful of counts. The chain is built from TRBV3-1 and TRBJ2-2, with 12 nucleotides matching TRBD2. The CDR3 extends over 17 amino acids. J gave up 1 base and V 4 bases, and 4 bases lay outside the gene matches. Germline V gives CDR1 LGHDT, CDR2 YNNKEL (reference sequence). CDR3 in amino acids: CASSRGLAGRNTGELFF. The CDR3 region has the DNA TGTGCCAGCAGCCGAGGACTAGCGGGACGGAACACCGGGGAGCTGTTTTTT. The complete variable domain, with remaining parts taken from reference TRBV3-1 and TRBJ2-2, reads DTAVSQTPKYLVTQMGNDKSIKCEQNLGHDTMYWYKQDSKKFLKIMFSYNNKELIINETVPNRFSPKSPDKAHLNLHINSLELGDSAVYFCASSRGLAGRNTGELFFGEGSRLTVL.

The genes are TRBV4-2 and TRBJ1-2; D gene uncertain. The germline V gene has CDR1 LGHNA and CDR2 YNFKEQ. The V gene lost 1 base and the J gene lost 2 bases, with 8 bases spanning the gap. The CDR3 runs to 14 residues. As DNA, the CDR3 is TGTGCCAGCAGCCAAGGGCAACAGAACTATGGCTACACCTTC. Its translation: CASSQGQQNYGYTF.

This clonotype was counted only a few times. The chain couples TRBV27 to TRBJ2-5; 7 bases are a match to TRBD1. CDR1 is MNHEY and CDR2 is SMNVEV in the germline V gene (reference sequence). This CDR3 has 13 residues. The V segment lost 6 bases and the J segment 6 bases; nucleotides outside the gene matches: 7. CDR3: CASRSTGVKTQYF. The CDR3 DNA sequence: TGTGCCAGCAGATCCACAGGGGTGAAGACCCAGTACTTC.